One and the same sample provided the 18 T cell receptor beta chains below, sequenced in a study of graft-versus-host responses after intestinal transplantation. TCRdb keeps only in-frame clones here, not all; method: immunoSEQ multiplex PCR. The sample holds tens of thousands of clones, roughly 92% seen once. Sequenced here: bone marrow, sampled approximately 740 days after intestinal transplantation. These receptor sequences come from a human patient who received an intestinal transplant, so some T cells may come from the graft donor.

This chain links TRBV5-4 with TRBJ2-7, with 15 bases that match TRBD2. CDR1 SGHNT and CDR2 YYREEE come from the germline V gene (reference sequence). The CDR3 spans 14 residues. Losses at the gene ends were 4 bases for V and 11 bases for J; bases not matched to a gene: 7. The CDR3 nucleotides are TGTGCCAGCAGCCTCGGACTAGCGGGAGGGGGGGAGTACTTC. It encodes CASSLGLAGGGEYF.

The chain recombines TRBV4-1 with TRBJ1-3, with D uncertain. Trimming left V 1 base short and J 0 bases short, with 7 bases between. The V gene's germline CDR1 is MGHRA and CDR2 YSYEKL. The CDR3 runs to 15 residues. The chain's CDR3 is CASSQVDISGNTIYF. DNA of the CDR3: TGCGCCAGCAGCCAAGTTGACATCTCTGGAAACACCATATATTTT.

The chain links TRBV4-1 to TRBJ2-2, with 10 bases aligning to TRBD2. This CDR3 has 19 residues. Germline CDR1 MGHRA, CDR2 YSYEKL. The V gene end was trimmed by 1 base and the J gene end by 5 bases; junction bases not matched to a gene: 13. The CDR3 protein is CASSQVWRLAGVGTGELFF. The CDR3 nucleotides are TGCGCCAGCAGCCAAGTTTGGCGGCTAGCGGGAGTGGGGACCGGGGAGCTGTTTTTT.

This clone was picked up one time. This CDR3 reads CASSVGTANTEAFF. CDR3 nucleotide sequence: TGTGCCAGCAGTGTCGGGACGGCCAACACTGAAGCTTTCTTT. The V call is TRBV9, the J call TRBJ1-1; TRBD1 is a possible D gene (5 bases). Trimming removed 5 bases from V and 2 bases from J, with 13 bases in between. CDR1 and CDR2 from the germline V gene are SGDLS and YYNGEE. The CDR3 runs 14 residues. Supplemented by reference TRBV9 and TRBJ1-1, the full variable domain reads DSGVTQTPKHLITATGQRVTLRCSPRSGDLSVYWYQQSLDQGLQFLIQYYNGEERAKGNILERFSAQQFPDLHSELNLSSLELGDSALYFCASSVGTANTEAFFGQGTRLTVV.

This clone was recorded only once. The gene calls are TRBV25-1 and TRBJ2-1; D may be TRBD1 (5 bases). CDR3 length equals 14 residues. Germline V CDR1 and CDR2: MGHDK, SYGVNS. Trimming took off 3 bases at V and 4 bases at J, with 10 bases between the two ends. The CDR3 is CASSDGRTYNEQFF. CDR3 DNA: TGTGCCAGCAGTGATGGAAGGACATACAATGAGCAGTTCTTC.

This clone was observed once. CDR3: CAISESTRGQQGPNLGYTF. The CDR3, as DNA: TGTGCCATCAGTGAGTCGACTCGGGGTCAGCAGGGGCCCAACTTAGGCTACACCTTC. This chain uses TRBV10-3 with TRBJ1-2; D is possibly TRBD1 (6 bases). V dropped 0 bases and J dropped 8 bases, with 28 bases sitting between them. Germline CDR1 is ENHRY and CDR2 is SYGVKD. The CDR3 extends over 19 amino acids.

The chain is built from TRBV6-5 and TRBJ2-3; D uncertain. The germline CDR1 and CDR2 sequences are MNHEY and SVGAGI. Trimming pared 9 bases from V and 0 bases from J, leaving 10 bases between. This CDR3 is 13 amino acids long. CDR3 bases: TGTGCCAGTCAGGACGTTAGCACAGATACGCAGTATTTT. As protein: CASQDVSTDTQYF.

V is TRBV11-2 and J is TRBJ2-1, with 7 nucleotides matching TRBD1. The CDR3 spans 15 residues. Germline values: CDR1 SGHAT, CDR2 FQNNGV. V was pared by 6 bases and J by 7 bases, with 12 bases of the junction left unmatched. This chain's CDR3 is CASRGVRGPWNEQFF. The CDR3 bases are TGTGCCAGCAGAGGTGTGAGGGGGCCTTGGAATGAGCAGTTCTTC.

This chain uses TRBV6-5 with TRBJ2-7; the D gene could be TRBD1 or TRBD2 (5 bases each). This CDR3 is 16 amino acids long. The V end was cut by 0 bases, the J end by 0 bases, with 12 bases between. Germline V gives CDR1 MNHEY, CDR2 SVGAGI. The CDR3 is CASSYSFGGFSYEQYF. CDR3 DNA sequence: TGTGCCAGCAGTTACTCGTTTGGGGGATTCTCCTACGAGCAGTACTTC.

This clone appeared a single time. The V gene is TRBV9, the J gene TRBJ2-5; D possibly corresponds to TRBD1 (7 bases). CDR1 and CDR2 (germline): SGDLS, YYNGEE. The V and J ends lost 6 bases and 7 bases respectively, with 19 bases between them. The CDR3 has 14 residues. The DNA of the CDR3 is TGTGCCAGCAACGCCGGGACAGAGGGAGGGACCCAGTACTTC. It specifies CASNAGTEGGTQYF.

This chain links TRBV5-1 with TRBJ2-7; the D gene is possibly TRBD1 (5 bases). In germline, CDR1 is SGHRS, CDR2 YFSETQ. The CDR3 totals 15 residues. V was shortened by 6 bases and J by 3 bases, with 19 bases between the two germline ends. The CDR3 sequence: CASKGWANASYEQYF. CDR3 nucleotide sequence: TGCGCCAGCAAGGGGTGGGCGAACGCCAGCTACGAGCAGTACTTC.

This clone was seen a single time. The genes are TRBV5-1 and TRBJ2-7; TRBD1 agrees at 9 bases. This CDR3 has 15 residues. With V trimmed by 4 bases and J by 5 bases, 10 bases remained unmatched. CDR1 and CDR2 from the germline V gene are SGHRS and YFSETQ. CDR3 DNA sequence: TGCGCCAGCAGCGAGGGACAGGGTGTTTTTCACGAGCAGTACTTC. It codes for CASSEGQGVFHEQYF.

J is TRBJ2-1 and V is TRBV7-7; 9 bases match TRBD1. The CDR3 runs to 15 residues. Unmatched junction bases numbered 4, after V lost 4 bases and J lost 3 bases. Germline assignment: CDR1 SSHAT and CDR2 FNYEAQ (reference sequence). The CDR3 DNA is TGTGCCAGCAGCTCCGGGACAGGGTACTACAATGAGCAGTTCTTC. This sequence encodes CASSSGTGYYNEQFF.

The chain employs TRBV11-2 and TRBJ1-1; 7 positions agree with TRBD1. J gave up 0 bases and V 5 bases, and 12 bases lay outside the gene matches. Looked up from germline, CDR1 is SGHAT and CDR2 is FQNNGV. CDR3 length equals 17 residues. CDR3 coding DNA: TGTGCCAGCAGCCCTAGGGGGACAGCTGGGATGAACACTGAAGCTTTCTTT. This translates into CASSPRGTAGMNTEAFF.

V is TRBV2 and J is TRBJ2-7; a weak D match, TRBD2 (7 bases). Germline loops: CDR1 SNHLY, CDR2 FYNNEI. The CDR3 runs to 14 residues. Trimming took off 6 bases at V and 5 bases at J, with 17 bases between the two ends. In DNA, the CDR3 is TGTGCCAGCAGGGACCTCCGGGGGGCAGACGAGCAGTACTTC. Its translation is CASRDLRGADEQYF.

The chain links TRBV2 to TRBJ2-5; D call uncertain. Germline CDR1 and CDR2: SNHLY and FYNNEI. The CDR3 has 16 amino acids. V was shortened by 4 bases and J by 2 bases, with 17 bases between the two germline ends. The CDR3 sequence: CASSADHTPPQETQYF. The CDR3 coding sequence is TGTGCCAGCAGTGCCGACCACACCCCCCCACAAGAGACCCAGTACTTC.

This clone has more than one count but fewer than ten. This chain uses TRBV6-4 with TRBJ2-1, with TRBD2 identical over 7 bases. J lost 7 bases, V lost 7 bases, and 13 bases had no gene match. Germline V gives CDR1 MRHNA, CDR2 SNTAGT. CDR3 length: 15 residues. DNA for the CDR3: TGTGCCAGCACTCTCACGTTGCTGGGGGGGAATGAGCAGTTCTTC. It specifies CASTLTLLGGNEQFF.

V and J are TRBV9 and TRBJ2-3; 10 bases are shared with TRBD2. The CDR3 sequence is 15 residues long. Germline V CDR1 and CDR2: SGDLS, YYNGEE. V was clipped by 3 bases and J by 4 bases; unmatched bases: 5. The CDR3 nucleotides are TGTGCCAGCAGCGGCCAAGCGGGAGGGCCAGATACGCAGTATTTT. As protein: CASSGQAGGPDTQYF.